These 21 T cell receptor beta chains were sequenced from one sample in a study of vaccination and CD4 T cells after COVID-19. An Oncomine TCR Beta short-read assay was used to sequence the DNA from cultured CD4+ T cells. TCRdb re-derived calls from the PCR reads in MiXCR, one entry per CDR3 protein. This table holds fewer than 15,000 distinct CDR3 sequences, about a fifth found once. The treatment is: roughly ten-day PBMC culture with coronavirus spike peptide pools or control peptides (ViraFEST assay). No antigen is known for these receptors. Specimen: CD4+ T cells from blood, cultured in vitro, collected before SARS-CoV-2 vaccination. The origin of the receptors is a human donor who received a COVID-19 vaccine.

There are a few counts of this clonotype. The chain joins TRBV10-2 to TRBJ1-1; tentative D call: TRBD1 (6 bases). CDR3 length: 14 amino acids. Germline lookup yields CDR1 WSHSY and CDR2 SAAADI. The V end was cut by 2 bases, the J end by 0 bases, with 7 bases between. DNA of the CDR3: TGCGCCAGCAGTGAGGGACAGATGAACACTGAAGCTTTCTTT. As protein: CASSEGQMNTEAFF.

The chain has TRBV20-1 and TRBJ2-1; 11 positions agree with TRBD2. The tail of the sequence fits TRBJ2-7 better, so the J call may be wrong. The germline CDR1 and CDR2 sequences are DFQATT and SNEGSKA (reference sequence). CDR3 length: 16 amino acids. CDR3 nucleotides: TGCAGTGCTAGAGGGACTAGCGGGTTAGACTCCTACGAGCAGTACTTC. This translates into CSARGTSGLDSYEQYF.

This clonotype was observed a few times. The chain carries TRBV11-2 and TRBJ2-5; tentative D call: TRBD2 (7 bases). Looked up from germline, CDR1 is SGHAT and CDR2 is FQNNGV. The CDR3 is 15 residues long. V gave up 5 bases and J gave up 5 bases, with 18 bases separating them. CDR3 in amino acids: CASSPNGGRGETQYF. CDR3 bases: TGTGCCAGCAGCCCTAACGGGGGGAGGGGGGAGACCCAGTACTTC.

The genes are TRBV29-1 and TRBJ2-7; D is perhaps TRBD1 (5 bases). Germline V gene lookup returns CDR1 SQVTM and CDR2 ANQGSEA. The CDR3 consists of 13 residues. Trimming took off 3 bases at V and 0 bases at J, with 9 bases between the two ends. The CDR3 here is CSVDNRSSYEQYF. The CDR3 DNA sequence: TGCAGCGTTGATAACAGGTCCTCCTACGAGCAGTACTTC.

This clonotype was counted only a few times. The chain carries TRBV10-3 and TRBJ1-3; 9 bases line up with TRBD1. The CDR3 loop spans 16 amino acids. V lost 0 bases, J lost 6 bases, and 6 bases stayed unmatched. Germline loops: CDR1 ENHRY, CDR2 SYGVKD. The CDR3 nucleotides read TGTGCCATCAGTGAGTCGCCGACAGGGGGTCCAAACACCATATATTTT. This translates into CAISESPTGGPNTIYF.

The V call is TRBV12-5, the J call TRBJ1-2; D is unresolved. This CDR3 is built from 13 residues. The germline V gene encodes CDR1 LGHNT and CDR2 FRNRAP. V dropped 1 base and J dropped 7 bases, with 10 bases sitting between them. DNA of the CDR3: TGTGCTAGTGGTTTGGGCAGGCTGGTTGGCTACACCTTC. Translated: CASGLGRLVGYTF.

A word on this clonotype: One end of the junction varies from germline; a read error may be responsible. The chain is built from TRBV20-1 and TRBJ2-3; TRBD2 agrees at 9 bases. The V gene's germline CDR1 is DFQATT and CDR2 SNEGSKA (reference sequence). The CDR3 length is 18 residues. CDR3 bases: TGCAGTGCTGGAGACGGCGTAATAGCGGGGGCCACCACAGATACGCAGTATTTT. It codes for CSAGDGVIAGATTDTQYF.

This clonotype showed up just a few times. This chain joins TRBV30 and TRBJ1-2; the D is unclear. The V and J ends lost 4 bases and 8 bases respectively, with 17 bases between them. The germline gives CDR1 GTSNPN, CDR2 SVGIG (reference sequence). This CDR3 contains 13 residues. CDR3 sequence: CAWNTNGLGGYTF. CDR3 bases: TGTGCCTGGAATACCAATGGGCTTGGGGGCTACACCTTC.

This chain joins TRBV5-1 and TRBJ1-2; TRBD1 aligns across 10 bases. After removal of 4 bases from V and 6 bases from J, the junction contained 6 bases not matched to a gene. Per germline, CDR1 SGHRS and CDR2 YFSETQ. The CDR3 has 14 amino acids. This CDR3 reads CASSVTGTGDGYTF. CDR3 DNA: TGCGCCAGCAGCGTAACCGGGACAGGGGATGGCTACACCTTC.

The V and J genes are TRBV5-1 and TRBJ1-2; 8 nucleotides match TRBD1. The CDR3 has 17 residues. CDR1 is SGHRS, CDR2 YFSETQ, per germline. V trimming: 4 bases; J trimming: 8 bases; junction bases outside the gene matches: 19. CDR3 amino acids: CASSLGGVTTGAQGYTF. The CDR3 region has the DNA TGCGCCAGCAGCCTGGGGGGCGTTACGACAGGGGCCCAGGGCTACACCTTC.

A few counts support this clonotype. CDR3 loop: CASSPSTVGNTEAFF. The CDR3 bases are TGTGCCAGCTCACCATCTACGGTTGGGAACACTGAAGCTTTCTTT. This chain links TRBV18 with TRBJ1-1, with no clear D. Deletions cut 2 bases from V and 1 base from J, with 11 bases between. Germline lookup yields CDR1 KGHSH and CDR2 LQKENI. This CDR3 is built from 15 residues.

The genes are TRBV3-1 and TRBJ2-5; the D gene is possibly TRBD2 (6 bases). Trimming took off 0 bases at V and 5 bases at J, with 13 bases between the two ends. The length of the CDR3 is 15 residues. Germline CDR1 LGHDT, CDR2 YNNKEL (reference sequence). CDR3 in DNA: TGTGCCAGCAGCCAAGATGAGGAGGGTCGGGAGACCCAGTACTTC. Encoded protein: CASSQDEEGRETQYF.

The chain links TRBV7-3 to TRBJ2-3; a possible D gene is TRBD2 (6 bases). This CDR3 has 13 amino acids. Germline V gene lookup returns CDR1 SGHTA and CDR2 FQGTGA. V was pared by 5 bases and J by 2 bases, with 8 bases between. CDR3 DNA: TGTGCCAGCAGCCTGCGGGACACAGATACGCAGTATTTT. As protein: CASSLRDTDTQYF. Supplemented by reference TRBV7-3 and TRBJ2-3, the full variable domain reads GAGVSQTPSNKVTEKGKYVELRCDPISGHTALYWYRQSLGQGPEFLIYFQGTGAADDSGLPNDRFFAVRPEGSVSTLKIQRTERGDSAVYLCASSLRDTDTQYFGPGTRLTVL.

The chain links TRBV7-2 to TRBJ1-5; D possibly corresponds to TRBD1 (6 bases). The V and J ends lost 5 bases and 3 bases respectively, with 11 bases between them. The CDR3 is 14 residues long. Germline lookup yields CDR1 SGHTA and CDR2 FQGNSA. The CDR3 protein is CASSADSPNQPQHF. The CDR3 nucleotides are TGTGCCAGCAGCGCGGACAGCCCCAATCAGCCCCAGCATTTT.

This clonotype has just a few counts. The V call is TRBV30, the J call TRBJ2-7; the D gene is possibly TRBD1 (7 bases). The germline V gene encodes CDR1 GTSNPN and CDR2 SVGIG (reference sequence). CDR3 length: 14 amino acids. Trimming removed 2 bases from V and 0 bases from J, with 11 bases in between. The CDR3 DNA follows: TGTGCCTGGAGTTGGGGGGACAGCTCCTACGAGCAGTACTTC. This gives the protein CAWSWGDSSYEQYF. Variable domain in full (rest from reference TRBV30 and TRBJ2-7): SQTIHQWPATLVQPVGSPLSLECTVEGTSNPNLYWYRQAAGRGLQLLFYSVGIGQISSEVPQNLSASRPQDRQFILSSKKLLLSDSGFYLCAWSWGDSSYEQYFGPGTRLTVT.

This clonotype came up a few times. The chain couples TRBV20-1 to TRBJ2-3, with 9 bases aligning to TRBD2. V trimming: 0 bases; J trimming: 2 bases; junction bases outside the gene matches: 9. The CDR3 totals 17 residues. The V gene's germline CDR1 is DFQATT and CDR2 SNEGSKA (reference sequence). The DNA of the CDR3 is TGCAGTGCTAGAGATGTTAAGCGGGGGGTTTACACAGATACGCAGTATTTT. Translating gives CSARDVKRGVYTDTQYF.

This clonotype turned up a few times. The chain recombines TRBV20-1 with TRBJ1-6; 8 positions agree with TRBD1. The length of the CDR3 is 15 residues. Per the germline V gene, CDR1 is DFQATT and CDR2 is SNEGSKA (reference sequence). V was clipped by 2 bases and J by 9 bases; unmatched bases: 9. The DNA of the CDR3 is TGCAGTGCTAGACCAGGGGGCCTTGTGGGTTCACCCCTCCACTTT. Translation: CSARPGGLVGSPLHF.

This clonotype is classed as medium-sized (0.01 to 0.1%). The gene calls are TRBV12-3 or TRBV12-4 and TRBJ1-2, with a possible D match to TRBD1 (5 bases). V was clipped by 5 bases and J by 3 bases, with 16 bases between them. This CDR3 comprises 15 residues. Here the CDR3 reads CASSVGRTPYYGYTF. CDR3 coding DNA: TGTGCCAGCAGTGTGGGACGGACACCCTACTATGGCTACACCTTC.

For this clonotype: This may be a read error: a much more frequent sequence differs by one nucleotide. The CDR3 sequence: CASSKVRTSTDTQYF. In DNA form, the CDR3 reads TGTGCCAGTAGTAAGGTGAGGACTAGCACAGATACGCAGTATTTT. The chain has TRBV19 and TRBJ2-3, with D maybe TRBD2 (5 bases). Germline lookup yields CDR1 LNHDA and CDR2 SQIVND (reference sequence). V was pared by 4 bases and J by 0 bases, with 11 bases between. The CDR3 runs 15 residues.

This clonotype is categorized as medium-sized. The genes are TRBV19 and TRBJ1-2; D may be TRBD1 (6 bases). Germline V gives CDR1 LNHDA, CDR2 SQIVND (reference sequence). V gave up 5 bases and J gave up 2 bases, with 15 bases separating them. CDR3 length: 15 amino acids. As DNA, the CDR3 is TGTGCCAGTAGTGCTCTCGGGGGGCAGAACTATGGCTACACCTTC. Its translation: CASSALGGQNYGYTF.

The V and J genes are TRBV5-4 and TRBJ2-7, with a tentative D call TRBD2 (6 bases). The ends were cut back, 4 bases at V and 0 bases at J, with 8 bases in the middle. The CDR3 length is 13 residues. CDR1 SGHNT and CDR2 YYREEE come from the germline V gene (reference sequence). The DNA of the CDR3 is TGTGCCAGCAGCGTGGACTACTCCTACGAGCAGTACTTC. Amino acid sequence: CASSVDYSYEQYF.